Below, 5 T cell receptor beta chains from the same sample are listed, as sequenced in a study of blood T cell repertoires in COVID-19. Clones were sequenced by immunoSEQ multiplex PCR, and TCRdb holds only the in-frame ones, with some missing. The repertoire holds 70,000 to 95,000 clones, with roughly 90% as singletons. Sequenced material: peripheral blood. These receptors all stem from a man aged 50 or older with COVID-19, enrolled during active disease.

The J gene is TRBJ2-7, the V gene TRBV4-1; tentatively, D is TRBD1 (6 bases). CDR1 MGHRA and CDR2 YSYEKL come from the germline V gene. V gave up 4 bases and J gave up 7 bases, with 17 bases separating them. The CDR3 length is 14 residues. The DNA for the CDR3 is TGCGCCAGCAGCCGAACGACAGGTTTTAGGGAGCAGTACTTC. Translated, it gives CASSRTTGFREQYF.

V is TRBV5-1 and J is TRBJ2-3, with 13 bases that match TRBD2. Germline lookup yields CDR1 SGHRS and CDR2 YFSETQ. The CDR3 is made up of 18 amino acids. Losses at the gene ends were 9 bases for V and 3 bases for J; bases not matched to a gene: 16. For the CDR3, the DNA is TGCGCCACCCGACCTACTAGCGGGGGGGCCGATGTTACAGATACGCAGTATTTT. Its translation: CATRPTSGGADVTDTQYF.

CDR3 loop: CSVGGGTGLSPYGYTF. The CDR3 coding sequence is TGCAGCGTTGGAGGCGGTACAGGCCTATCTCCTTATGGCTACACCTTC. This rearrangement joins TRBV29-1 to TRBJ1-2; perhaps TRBD1 as D (5 bases). V was trimmed by 4 bases and J by 5 bases, leaving 23 bases between them. This CDR3 region has 16 residues. Germline loops: CDR1 SQVTM, CDR2 ANQGSEA.

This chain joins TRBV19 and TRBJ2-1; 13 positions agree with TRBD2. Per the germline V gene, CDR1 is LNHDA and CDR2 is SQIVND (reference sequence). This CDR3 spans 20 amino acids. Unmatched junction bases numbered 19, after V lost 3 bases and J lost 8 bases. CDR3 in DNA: TGTGCCAGTAGTATGGCTCAAACTAGCGGGGGGGCCTTTAGCGCAGATGAGCAGTTCTTC. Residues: CASSMAQTSGGAFSADEQFF.

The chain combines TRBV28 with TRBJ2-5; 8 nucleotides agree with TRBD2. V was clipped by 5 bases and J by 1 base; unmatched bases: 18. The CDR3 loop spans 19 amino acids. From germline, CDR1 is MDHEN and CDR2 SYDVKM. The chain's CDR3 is CASSVSPGLGATTQETQYF. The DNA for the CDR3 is TGTGCCAGCAGTGTCAGCCCGGGACTAGGGGCGACGACCCAAGAGACCCAGTACTTC.